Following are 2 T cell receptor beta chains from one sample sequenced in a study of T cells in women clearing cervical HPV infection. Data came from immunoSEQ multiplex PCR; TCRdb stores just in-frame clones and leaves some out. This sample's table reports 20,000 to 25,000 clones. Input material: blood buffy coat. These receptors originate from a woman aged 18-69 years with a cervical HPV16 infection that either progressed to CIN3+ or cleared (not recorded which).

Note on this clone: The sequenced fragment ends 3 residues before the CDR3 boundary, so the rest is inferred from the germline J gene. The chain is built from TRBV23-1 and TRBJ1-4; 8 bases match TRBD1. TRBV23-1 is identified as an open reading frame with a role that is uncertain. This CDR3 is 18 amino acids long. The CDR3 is CASNVWGQVLSGANVLFF. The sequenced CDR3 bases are TGCGCCAGCAACGTGTGGGGACAGGTCCTCTCTGGTGCCAACGTA.

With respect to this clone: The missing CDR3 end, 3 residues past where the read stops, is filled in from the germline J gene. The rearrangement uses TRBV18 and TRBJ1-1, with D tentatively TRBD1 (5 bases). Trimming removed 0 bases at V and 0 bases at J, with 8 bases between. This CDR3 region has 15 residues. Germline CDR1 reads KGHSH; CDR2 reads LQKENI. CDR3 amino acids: CASSPPAGMNTEAFF. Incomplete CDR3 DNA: TGTGCCAGCTCACCACCGGCAGGGATGAACACTGAA.